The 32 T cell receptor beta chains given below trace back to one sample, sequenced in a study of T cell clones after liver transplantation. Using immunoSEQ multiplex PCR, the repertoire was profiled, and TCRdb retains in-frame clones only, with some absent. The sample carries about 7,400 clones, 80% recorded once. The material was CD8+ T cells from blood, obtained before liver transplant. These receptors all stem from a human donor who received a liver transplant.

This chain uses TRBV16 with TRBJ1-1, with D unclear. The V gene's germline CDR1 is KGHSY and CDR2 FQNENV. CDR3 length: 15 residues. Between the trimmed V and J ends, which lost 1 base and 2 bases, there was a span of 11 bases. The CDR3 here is CASSQYGGRNTEAFF. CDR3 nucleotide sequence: TGTGCCAGCAGCCAATATGGAGGGAGAAACACTGAAGCTTTCTTT.

CDR3 sequence: CASSEFDGGADTQYF. In nucleotides, the CDR3 is TGTGCCAGCAGTGAATTTGACGGGGGGGCAGATACGCAGTATTTT. The chain carries TRBV2 and TRBJ2-3, with 8 bases that match TRBD2. J was trimmed by 4 bases and V by 2 bases; bases with no gene match: 5. Germline V gives CDR1 SNHLY, CDR2 FYNNEI. The CDR3 sequence is 15 residues long.

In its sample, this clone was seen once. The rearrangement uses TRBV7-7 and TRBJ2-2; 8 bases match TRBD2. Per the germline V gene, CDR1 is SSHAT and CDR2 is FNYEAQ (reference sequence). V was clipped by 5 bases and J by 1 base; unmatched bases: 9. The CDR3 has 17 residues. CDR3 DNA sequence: TGTGCCAGCAGCGCTGCTGGAGCGGGGGAGAACACCGGGGAGCTGTTTTTT. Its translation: CASSAAGAGENTGELFF. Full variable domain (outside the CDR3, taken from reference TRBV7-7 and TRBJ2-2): GAGVSQSPRYKVTKRGQDVTLRCDPISSHATLYWYQQALGQGPEFLTYFNYEAQPDKSGLPSDRFSAERPEGSISTLTIQRTEQRDSAMYRCASSAAGAGENTGELFFGEGSRLTVL.

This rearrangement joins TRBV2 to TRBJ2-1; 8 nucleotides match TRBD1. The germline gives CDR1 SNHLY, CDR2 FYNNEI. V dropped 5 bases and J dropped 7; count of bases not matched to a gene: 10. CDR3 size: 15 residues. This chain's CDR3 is CASSSTGTGWNEQFF. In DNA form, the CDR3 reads TGTGCCAGCAGTAGCACCGGGACAGGTTGGAATGAGCAGTTCTTC.

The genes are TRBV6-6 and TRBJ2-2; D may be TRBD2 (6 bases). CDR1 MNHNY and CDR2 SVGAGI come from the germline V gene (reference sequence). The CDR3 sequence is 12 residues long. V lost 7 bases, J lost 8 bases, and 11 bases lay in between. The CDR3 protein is CASTHRGGELFF. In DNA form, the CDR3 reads TGTGCCAGCACTCATCGGGGGGGGGAGCTGTTTTTT.

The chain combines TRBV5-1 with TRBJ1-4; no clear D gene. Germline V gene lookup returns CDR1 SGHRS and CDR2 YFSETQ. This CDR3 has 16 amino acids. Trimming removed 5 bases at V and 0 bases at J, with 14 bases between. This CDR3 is CASRPHLGTTNEKLFF. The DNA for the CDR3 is TGCGCCAGCAGACCTCACCTCGGGACAACTAATGAAAAACTGTTTTTT.

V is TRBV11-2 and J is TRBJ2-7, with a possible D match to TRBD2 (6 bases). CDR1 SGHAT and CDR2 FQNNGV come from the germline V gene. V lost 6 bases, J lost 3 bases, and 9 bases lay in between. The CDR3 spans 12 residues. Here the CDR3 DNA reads TGTGCCAGCAGTCCCGGGGGCTACGAGCAGTACTTC. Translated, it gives CASSPGGYEQYF. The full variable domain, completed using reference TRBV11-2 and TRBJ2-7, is EAGVAQSPRYKIIEKRQSVAFWCNPISGHATLYWYQQILGQGPKLLIQFQNNGVVDDSQLPKDRFSAERLKGVDSTLKIQPAKLEDSAVYLCASSPGGYEQYFGPGTRLTVT.

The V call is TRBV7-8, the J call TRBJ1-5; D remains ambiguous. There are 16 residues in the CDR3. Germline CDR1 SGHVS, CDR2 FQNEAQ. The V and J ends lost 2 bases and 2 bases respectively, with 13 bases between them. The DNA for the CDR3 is TGTGCCAGCAGCTTATTTCCGGGAGGCGGCAATCAGCCCCAGCATTTT. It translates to CASSLFPGGGNQPQHF.

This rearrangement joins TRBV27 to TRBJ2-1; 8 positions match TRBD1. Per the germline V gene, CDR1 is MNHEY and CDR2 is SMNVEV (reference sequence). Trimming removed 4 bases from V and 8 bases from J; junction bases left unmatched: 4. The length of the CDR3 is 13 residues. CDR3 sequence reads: CASSWTGMDEQFF. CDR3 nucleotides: TGTGCCAGCAGTTGGACAGGGATGGATGAGCAGTTCTTC.

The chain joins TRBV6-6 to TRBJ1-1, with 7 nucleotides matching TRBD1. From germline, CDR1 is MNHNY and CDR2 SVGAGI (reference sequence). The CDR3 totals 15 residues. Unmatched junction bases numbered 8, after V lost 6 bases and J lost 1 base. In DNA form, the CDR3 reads TGTGCCAGCAGACATGACAGGGCCGAGAACACTGAAGCTTTCTTT. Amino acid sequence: CASRHDRAENTEAFF.

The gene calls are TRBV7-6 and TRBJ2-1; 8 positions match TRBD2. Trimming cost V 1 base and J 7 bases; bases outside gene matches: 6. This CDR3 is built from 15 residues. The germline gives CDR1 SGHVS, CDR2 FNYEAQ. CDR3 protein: CASSLEAGAGNEQFF. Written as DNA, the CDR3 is TGTGCCAGCAGCTTAGAAGCGGGGGCCGGGAATGAGCAGTTCTTC.

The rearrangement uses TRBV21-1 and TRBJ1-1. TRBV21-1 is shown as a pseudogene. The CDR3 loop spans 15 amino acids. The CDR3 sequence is CASSPLKWRLAEAFF. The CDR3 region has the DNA TGTGCCAGCAGCCCCCTAAAGTGGAGGTTGGCTGAAGCTTTCTTT.

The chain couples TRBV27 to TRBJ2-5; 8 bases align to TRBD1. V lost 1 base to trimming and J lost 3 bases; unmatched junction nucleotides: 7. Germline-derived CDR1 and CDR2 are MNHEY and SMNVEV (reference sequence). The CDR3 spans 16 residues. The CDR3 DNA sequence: TGTGCCAGCAGTTTATTTCAGGGGGCTAGCGAAGAGACCCAGTACTTC. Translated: CASSLFQGASEETQYF.

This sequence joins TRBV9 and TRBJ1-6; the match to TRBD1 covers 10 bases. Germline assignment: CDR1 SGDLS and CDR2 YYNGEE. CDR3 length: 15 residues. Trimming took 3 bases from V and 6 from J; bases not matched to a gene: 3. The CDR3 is CASSGGTGVNSPLHF. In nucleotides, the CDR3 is TGTGCCAGCAGCGGGGGGACAGGGGTTAATTCACCCCTCCACTTT. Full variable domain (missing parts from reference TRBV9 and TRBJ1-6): DSGVTQTPKHLITATGQRVTLRCSPRSGDLSVYWYQQSLDQGLQFLIQYYNGEERAKGNILERFSAQQFPDLHSELNLSSLELGDSALYFCASSGGTGVNSPLHFGNGTRLTVT.

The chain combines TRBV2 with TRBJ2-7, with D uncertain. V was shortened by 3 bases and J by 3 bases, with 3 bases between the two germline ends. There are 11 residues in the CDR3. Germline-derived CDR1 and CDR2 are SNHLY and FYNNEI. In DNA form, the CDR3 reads TGTGCCAGCAGTGACCGCTACGAGCAGTACTTC. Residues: CASSDRYEQYF.

This chain's CDR3 is CSVGTGLVTEAFF. In DNA, the CDR3 is TGCAGCGTGGGGACAGGTTTGGTCACTGAAGCTTTCTTT. This sequence joins TRBV29-1 and TRBJ1-1, with 8 nucleotides matching TRBD1. Germline CDR1 is SQVTM and CDR2 is ANQGSEA. The CDR3 totals 13 residues. V shed 6 bases and J 4 bases; nucleotides not matched to a gene: 7.

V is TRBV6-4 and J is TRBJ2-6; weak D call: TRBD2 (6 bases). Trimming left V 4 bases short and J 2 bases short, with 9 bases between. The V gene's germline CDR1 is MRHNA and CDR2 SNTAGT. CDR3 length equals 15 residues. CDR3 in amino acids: CASSGGDPGANVLTF. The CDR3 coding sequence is TGTGCCAGCAGTGGGGGGGACCCTGGGGCCAACGTCCTGACTTTC.

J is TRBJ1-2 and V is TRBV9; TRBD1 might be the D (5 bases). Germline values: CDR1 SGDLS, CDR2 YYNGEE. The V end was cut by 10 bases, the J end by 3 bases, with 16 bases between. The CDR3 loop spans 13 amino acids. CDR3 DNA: TGTGCCGCGAGGCCCCAGGGCCACTATGGCTACACCTTC. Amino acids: CAARPQGHYGYTF.

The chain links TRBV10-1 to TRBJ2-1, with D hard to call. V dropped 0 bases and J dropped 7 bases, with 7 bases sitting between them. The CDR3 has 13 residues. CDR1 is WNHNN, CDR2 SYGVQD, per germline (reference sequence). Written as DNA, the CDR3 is TGCGCCAGCAGTGAGTCGAGTTTTAATGAGCAGTTCTTC. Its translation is CASSESSFNEQFF.

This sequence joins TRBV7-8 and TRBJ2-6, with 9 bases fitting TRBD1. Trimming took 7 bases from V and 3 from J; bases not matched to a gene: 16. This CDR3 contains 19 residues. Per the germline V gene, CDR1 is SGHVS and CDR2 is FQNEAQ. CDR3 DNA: TGTGCCAGCACCTTCTTGAGGACAGGGGAATCCTTTGGGGCCAACGTCCTGACTTTC. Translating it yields CASTFLRTGESFGANVLTF.

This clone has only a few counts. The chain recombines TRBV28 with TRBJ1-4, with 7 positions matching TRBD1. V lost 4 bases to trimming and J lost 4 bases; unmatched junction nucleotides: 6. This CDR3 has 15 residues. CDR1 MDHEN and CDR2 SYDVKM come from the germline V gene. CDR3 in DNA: TGTGCCAGCAGTTCGTTAACAGGGGATAATGAAAAACTGTTTTTT. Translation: CASSSLTGDNEKLFF.

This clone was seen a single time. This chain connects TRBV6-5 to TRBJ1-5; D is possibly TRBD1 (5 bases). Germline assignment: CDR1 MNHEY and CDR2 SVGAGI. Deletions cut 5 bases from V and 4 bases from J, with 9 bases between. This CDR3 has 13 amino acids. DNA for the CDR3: TGTGCCAGCAGTCTTCAGGGTAATCAGCCCCAGCATTTT. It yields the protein CASSLQGNQPQHF.

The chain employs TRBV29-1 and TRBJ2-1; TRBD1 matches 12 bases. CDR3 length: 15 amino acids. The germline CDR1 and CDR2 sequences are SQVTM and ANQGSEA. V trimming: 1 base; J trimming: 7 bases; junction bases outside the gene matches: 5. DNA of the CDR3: TGCAGCGTTGAAGTGGGACAGGGGGCGCAAAATGAGCAGTTCTTC. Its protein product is CSVEVGQGAQNEQFF.

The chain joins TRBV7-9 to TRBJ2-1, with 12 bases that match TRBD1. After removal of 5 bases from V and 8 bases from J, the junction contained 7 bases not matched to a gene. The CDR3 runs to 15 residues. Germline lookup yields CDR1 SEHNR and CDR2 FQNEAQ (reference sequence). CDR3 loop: CASSPGQGARDEQFF. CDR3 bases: TGTGCCAGCAGCCCGGGACAGGGGGCCAGGGATGAGCAGTTCTTC.

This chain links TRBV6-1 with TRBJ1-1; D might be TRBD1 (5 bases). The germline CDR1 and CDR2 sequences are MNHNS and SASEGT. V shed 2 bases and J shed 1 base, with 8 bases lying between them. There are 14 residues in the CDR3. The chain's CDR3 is CASSESGGNTEAFF. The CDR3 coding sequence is TGTGCCAGCAGTGAATCCGGGGGGAACACTGAAGCTTTCTTT.

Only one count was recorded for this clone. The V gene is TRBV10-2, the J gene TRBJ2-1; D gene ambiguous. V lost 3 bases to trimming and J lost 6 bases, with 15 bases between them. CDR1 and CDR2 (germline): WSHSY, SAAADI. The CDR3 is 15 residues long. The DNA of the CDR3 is TGCGCCAGCAGTGAACCTTCGGCAGGCAGCAATGAGCAGTTCTTC. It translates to CASSEPSAGSNEQFF.

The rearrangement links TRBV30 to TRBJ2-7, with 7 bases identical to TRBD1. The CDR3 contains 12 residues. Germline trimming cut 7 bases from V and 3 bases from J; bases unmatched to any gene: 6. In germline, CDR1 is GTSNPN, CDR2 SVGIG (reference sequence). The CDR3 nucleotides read TGTGCCTCGGACAGGACTTACTACGAGCAGTACTTC. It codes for CASDRTYYEQYF.

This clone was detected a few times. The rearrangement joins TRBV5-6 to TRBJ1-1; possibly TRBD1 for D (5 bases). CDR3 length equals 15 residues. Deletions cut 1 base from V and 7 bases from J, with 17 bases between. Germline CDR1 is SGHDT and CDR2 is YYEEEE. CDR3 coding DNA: TGTGCCAGCAGCTTGTTGGTCAGGGAAGACTTTGAAGCTTTCTTT. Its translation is CASSLLVREDFEAFF.

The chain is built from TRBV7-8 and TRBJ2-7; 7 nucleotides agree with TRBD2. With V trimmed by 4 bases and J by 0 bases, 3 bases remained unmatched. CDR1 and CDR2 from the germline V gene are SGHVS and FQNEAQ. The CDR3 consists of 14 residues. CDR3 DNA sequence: TGTGCCAGCAGCTCGCGGGGGAGCTCCTACGAGCAGTACTTC. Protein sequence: CASSSRGSSYEQYF.

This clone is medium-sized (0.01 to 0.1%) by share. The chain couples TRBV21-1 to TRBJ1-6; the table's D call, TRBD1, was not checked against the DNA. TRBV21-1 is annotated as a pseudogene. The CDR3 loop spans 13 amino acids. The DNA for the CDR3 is TGTGCCAGGCCGGGACAGGGAAATTCACCCCTCCACTTT. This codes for CARPGQGNSPLHF.

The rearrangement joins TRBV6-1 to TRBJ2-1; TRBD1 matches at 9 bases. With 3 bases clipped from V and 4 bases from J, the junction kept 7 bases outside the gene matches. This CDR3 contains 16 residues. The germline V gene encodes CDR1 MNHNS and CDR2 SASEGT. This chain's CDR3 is CASSDARGTGYNEQFF. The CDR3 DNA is TGTGCCAGCAGTGACGCTCGGGGGACAGGGTACAATGAGCAGTTCTTC.

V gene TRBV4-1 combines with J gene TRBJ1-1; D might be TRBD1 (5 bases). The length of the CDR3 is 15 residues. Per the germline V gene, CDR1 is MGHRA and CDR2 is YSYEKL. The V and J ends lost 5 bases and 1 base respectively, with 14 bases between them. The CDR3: CASSWRDSQNTEAFF. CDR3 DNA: TGCGCCAGCAGCTGGCGAGACAGTCAGAACACTGAAGCTTTCTTT.